A selection of T cell receptor beta chains follows, all from one sample in a study of shared clonotypes between healthy human individuals. Sequencing was performed with immunoSEQ multiplex PCR; in TCRdb, only in-frame clones are kept and a portion is missing. The sample lists roughly 2,500,000 clones; over 85% were seen once. Sequencing was done on a sample of naive CD4+ T cells from PBMCs. The receptors derive from a man aged 18 to 35 in good health. Some clones in this sample may be carry-over from other donors' samples. Both conserved end residues are trimmed from each CDR3.

cdr3_aa j_call v_call
ASSLLDSTDTQY TRBJ2-3 TRBV5-1
ASSQGAAGSSYEQY TRBJ2-7 TRBV4-3
ASSKARPERNCTDTQY TRBJ2-3 TRBV21-1
ASSLQQLYNEQF TRBJ2-1 TRBV5-6
ASALQGAQPQH TRBJ1-5 TRBV10-3
ASSVGLADYNEQF TRBJ2-1 TRBV7-3
ASSAEVSNTEAF TRBJ1-1 TRBV2
ASSLWSVNTEAF TRBJ1-1 TRBV7-9
ASSSDRVLGQPQH TRBJ1-5 TRBV19
ASRVSGNTIY TRBJ1-3 TRBV2
ASSYSRTSNEQY TRBJ2-7 TRBV6-6
AWRLGHASAGMF TRBJ1-4 TRBV30
ASSIKGAGTLGNQPQH TRBJ1-5 TRBV19
ASSPAVLTGANVLT TRBJ2-6 TRBV4-3
ASTEVSGANVLT TRBJ2-6 TRBV28
ASSEMGVGTGELF TRBJ2-2 TRBV2
ASSRLPGTSGGTGELF TRBJ2-2 TRBV4-2
ASSAQNYGYT TRBJ1-2 TRBV28
ASSLRGRAENIQY TRBJ2-4 TRBV5-6
ASKGVSGLYEQY TRBJ2-7 TRBV6-5
ASSEGGYGYT TRBJ1-2 TRBV6-1
ASSLISGTGGYEQY TRBJ2-7 TRBV5-1
ASSYRNTEAF TRBJ1-1 TRBV6-5
ASSPRIELSYNEQF TRBJ2-1 TRBV18
ASSLRGGNTDTQY TRBJ2-3 TRBV13
ASSTQLPGLAAPLSGNTIY TRBJ1-3 TRBV27
ASSRGLAAYNEQF TRBJ2-1 TRBV11-2
ASSIGASALLTEQF TRBJ2-1 TRBV19
ASSTGQGNTEAF TRBJ1-1 TRBV7-3
ASSPPGLRETQY TRBJ2-5 TRBV6-5
ASSPLAGNTGELF TRBJ2-2 TRBV18
ASSYGPGQGIQPQH TRBJ1-5 TRBV5-6
ASSVVGGNTEAF TRBJ1-1 TRBV2
ASSAGTAGTYNEQF TRBJ2-1 TRBV18
ASSPSEREISEAF TRBJ1-1 TRBV7-8
ASSRTGAGNTIY TRBJ1-3 TRBV4-2
ASSPQWVHGYT TRBJ1-2 TRBV7-9
ASSKSSGASEETQY TRBJ2-5 TRBV5-1
ATRKGGTGGFRETQY TRBJ2-5 TRBV11-2
ASSELVRWYNEQF TRBJ2-1 TRBV7-2
AWRANLNTEAF TRBJ1-1 TRBV30
ASSEPEGGARDTQY TRBJ2-3 TRBV19
ASRLRLSYSPNEQF TRBJ2-1 TRBV5-1
ASSFRPVDTEAF TRBJ1-1 TRBV27
AWRRGLPLDTQY TRBJ2-3 TRBV30
ASSDVSAGATGELF TRBJ2-2 TRBV27
ATSISLGGPGANVLT TRBJ2-6 TRBV15
ASSQGLYEQY TRBJ2-7 TRBV4-1
ASSLTGQGETQY TRBJ2-5 TRBV7-3
ASSPGAQETQY TRBJ2-5 TRBV7-3
ASSFLGSGANVLT TRBJ2-6 TRBV27
ASGWREREQY TRBJ2-7 TRBV7-2
ASSQRTEESYEQY TRBJ2-7 TRBV4-3
ASSFRTPANNEQF TRBJ2-1 TRBV28
ASSLRHRSYGYT TRBJ1-2 TRBV28
ASSFNRGNTGELF TRBJ2-2 TRBV5-6
ASSRQGDRDGEQY TRBJ2-7 TRBV6-6
ASSLGQLSGNTIY TRBJ1-3 TRBV5-1
ASSRGLGNQPQH TRBJ1-5 TRBV19